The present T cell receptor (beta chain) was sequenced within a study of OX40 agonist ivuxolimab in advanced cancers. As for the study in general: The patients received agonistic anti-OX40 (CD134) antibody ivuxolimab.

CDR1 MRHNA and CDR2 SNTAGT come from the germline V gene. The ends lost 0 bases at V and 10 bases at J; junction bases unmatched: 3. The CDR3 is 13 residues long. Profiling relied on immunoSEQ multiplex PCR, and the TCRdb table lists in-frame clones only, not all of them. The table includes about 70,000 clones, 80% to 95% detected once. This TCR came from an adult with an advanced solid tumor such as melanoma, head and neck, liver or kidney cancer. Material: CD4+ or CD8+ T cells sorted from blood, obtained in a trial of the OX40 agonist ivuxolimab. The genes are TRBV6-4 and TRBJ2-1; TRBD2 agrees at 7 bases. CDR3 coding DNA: TGTGCCAGCAGTGACTCGGGGGAGGGGGAGCAGTTCTTC. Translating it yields CASSDSGEGEQFF.